This TCR beta chain emerged from a study of low-dose radiotherapy and immunotherapy resistance in tumors. Deletions cut 8 bases from V and 1 base from J, with 14 bases between. Germline-derived CDR1 and CDR2 are MNHEY and SVGAGI. CDR3 length: 14 residues. This clonotype was found many times. Time point specified: before trial treatment. TCRs were put through 20 to 25 PCR cycles of amplification with Phusion. A constant-region primer and the V-primer adapter served as the primer pair. Via MiXCR, TCRdb re-called the reads, giving one row per CDR3 protein. The sample includes tens of thousands of distinct CDR3 sequences, 12% seen only once; the top ten take approximately 6.2%.

Sequencing was performed on PBMCs, taken before treatment. This sequence originates from a female donor with ovarian cancer. This chain links TRBV6-5 with TRBJ2-5, with D perhaps TRBD2 (5 bases). The CDR3 DNA sequence: TGTGCCAGCCATTTTCGGGGAAGCCAAGAGACCCAGTACTTC. It codes for CASHFRGSQETQYF.